Sequencing of this TCR beta chain was carried out in a study of blood T cell repertoires in COVID-19. For the study at large: The origin of the acute and convalescent COVID-19 samples was the United States, Italy and Spain. PBMCs, B-cell-depleted T cells, or T cells provided the cDNA or gDNA that made up the material.

The CDR3 has 16 residues. The germline gives CDR1 MGHRA, CDR2 YSYEKL. V trimming: 1 base; J trimming: 2 bases; junction bases outside the gene matches: 5. The table came from immunoSEQ multiplex PCR; TCRdb's copy has only in-frame clones and leaves some out. Of around 130,000 clones in the sample, 80% to 90% were seen once. The receptor comes from a man aged 35 to 55 with acute COVID-19. Sequencing was done on a sample of PBMCs or T cells enriched from blood (not recorded which). The V gene is TRBV4-1, the J gene TRBJ2-3; 8 bases line up with TRBD2. The CDR3: CASSQGHSGNTDTQYF. The CDR3 DNA reads TGCGCCAGCAGCCAAGGTCATAGCGGGAACACAGATACGCAGTATTTT.